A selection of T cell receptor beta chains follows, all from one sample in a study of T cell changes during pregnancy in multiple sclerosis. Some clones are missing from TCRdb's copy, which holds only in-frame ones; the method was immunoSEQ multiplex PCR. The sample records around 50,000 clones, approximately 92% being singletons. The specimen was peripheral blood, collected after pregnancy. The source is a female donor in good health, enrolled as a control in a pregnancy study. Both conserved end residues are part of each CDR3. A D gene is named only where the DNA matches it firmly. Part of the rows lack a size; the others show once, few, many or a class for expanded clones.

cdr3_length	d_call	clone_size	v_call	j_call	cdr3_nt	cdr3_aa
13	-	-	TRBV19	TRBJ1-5	TGTGCCAGTAGTCCCACAGGGAACCAGCCCCAGCATTTT	CASSPTGNQPQHF
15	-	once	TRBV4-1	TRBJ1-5	TGCGCCAGCAGCCCAAGGGGACACCTTAATCAGCCCCAGCATTTT	CASSPRGHLNQPQHF
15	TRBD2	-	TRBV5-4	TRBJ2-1	TGTGCCAGCAGCTTGGACGCGGGAGTAAGCAATGAGCAGTTCTTC	CASSLDAGVSNEQFF
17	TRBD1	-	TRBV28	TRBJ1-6	TGTGCCAGCAGTTCAGGGACAGCGAGCTCCTATAATTCACCCCTCCACTTT	CASSSGTASSYNSPLHF
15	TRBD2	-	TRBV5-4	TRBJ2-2	TGTGCCAGCAGCTTGGGGGGGGGTAGAACCGGGGAGCTGTTTTTT	CASSLGGGRTGELFF
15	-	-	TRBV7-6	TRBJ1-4	TGTGCCAGCAGCTTAGGACAGGCCGGGGGGGAAAAACTGTTTTTT	CASSLGQAGGEKLFF
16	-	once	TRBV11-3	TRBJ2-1	TGTGCCAGCAGCTTAGGGGGGGACCGCTCCTACAATGAGCAGTTCTTC	CASSLGGDRSYNEQFF
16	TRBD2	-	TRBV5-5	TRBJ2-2	TGTGCCAGCAGCGCGCTTAGCGGGAGGCACACCGGGGAGCTGTTTTTT	CASSALSGRHTGELFF
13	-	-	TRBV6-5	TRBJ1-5	TGTGCCAGCAGTTACGGGGGGAATCAGCCCCAGCATTTT	CASSYGGNQPQHF
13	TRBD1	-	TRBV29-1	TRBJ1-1	TGCAGCGCTTCGACAGGGGCGGACACTGAAGCTTTCTTT	CSASTGADTEAFF
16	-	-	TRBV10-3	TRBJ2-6	TGTGCCATCAGTACAGGGTCCTTAGGTGGGGCCAACGTCCTGACTTTC	CAISTGSLGGANVLTF
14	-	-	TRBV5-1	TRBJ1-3	TGCGCCACCAAACCACAGACCTCTGGAAACACCATATATTTT	CATKPQTSGNTIYF
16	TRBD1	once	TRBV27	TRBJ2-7	TGTGCCAGCAGTCACCTTGGGACAGGGTACTCCTACGAGCAGTACTTC	CASSHLGTGYSYEQYF
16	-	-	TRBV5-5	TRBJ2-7	TGTGCCAGCAGCTTGGCCCCCCGCAGGGATCCCTACGAGCAGTACTTC	CASSLAPRRDPYEQYF
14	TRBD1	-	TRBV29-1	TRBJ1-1	TGCAGCGTGGGAAAAGGACAGGGAGGCACTGAAGCTTTCTTT	CSVGKGQGGTEAFF
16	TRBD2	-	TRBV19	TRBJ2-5	TGTGCCAGTAGTATGGCTAGCGGGGGGGCCGGGGAGACCCAGTACTTC	CASSMASGGAGETQYF
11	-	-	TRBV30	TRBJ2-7	TGTGCCTGGAGTGAGCTAGGCGAGCAGTACTTC	CAWSELGEQYF
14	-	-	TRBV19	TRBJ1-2	TGTGCCAGTAGTATAGTCGCCAGGGGATCTCCCTACACCTTC	CASSIVARGSPYTF
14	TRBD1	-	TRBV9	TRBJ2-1	TGTGCCAGCAGCGACGGGACAGGGGTTGGGGGGCAGTTCTTC	CASSDGTGVGGQFF
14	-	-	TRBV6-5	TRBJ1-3	TGTGCCAGCAGCTCGCGGGGGTTTGGAAACACCATATATTTT	CASSSRGFGNTIYF
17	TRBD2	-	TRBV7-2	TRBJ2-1	TGTGCCAGCAGCCTTCCTTTAAGGCTAGCGGGAGGGAATGAGCAGTTCTTC	CASSLPLRLAGGNEQFF
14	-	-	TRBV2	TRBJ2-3	TGTGCCAGCAGCCCGTGGCCGAGCACAGATACGCAGTATTTT	CASSPWPSTDTQYF
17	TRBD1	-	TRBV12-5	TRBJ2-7	TGTGCTAGTGGTTTCTGGGTCCGGGACAGGGGTCCCTACGAGCAGTACTTC	CASGFWVRDRGPYEQYF
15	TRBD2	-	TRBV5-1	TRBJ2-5	TGCGCCAGCAGCCAGGGACTAGCGGTTCAAGAGACCCAGTACTTC	CASSQGLAVQETQYF
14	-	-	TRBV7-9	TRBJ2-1	TGTGCCAGCAGCAGGATGAGAGGCGGGAATGAGCAGTTCTTC	CASSRMRGGNEQFF
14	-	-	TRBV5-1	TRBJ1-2	TGCGCCAGCAGCCCCACAGGACAGCGCTATGGCTACACCTTC	CASSPTGQRYGYTF
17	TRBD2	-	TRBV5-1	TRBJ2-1	TGCGCCAGCAGTCGGACTAGCGGGAGCGCGGGCCCAGAGGAGCAGTTCTTC	CASSRTSGSAGPEEQFF
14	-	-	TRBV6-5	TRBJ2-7	TGTGCCAGCAGAGCAGGGTTCTACTCCTACGAGCAGTACTTC	CASRAGFYSYEQYF
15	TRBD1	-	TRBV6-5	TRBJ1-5	TGTGCCAGCAGCCGTACCCGGGACAGGGGACAGCCCCAGCATTTT	CASSRTRDRGQPQHF
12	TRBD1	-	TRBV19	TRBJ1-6	TGTGCCAGTAGTAAGGACAGGCAACCCCTCCACTTT	CASSKDRQPLHF
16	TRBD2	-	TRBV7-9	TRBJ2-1	TGTGCCAGCAGCTTGGCTGGCGGGGGGGCGGGGAATGAGCAGTTCTTC	CASSLAGGGAGNEQFF
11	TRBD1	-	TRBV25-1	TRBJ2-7	TGTGCCAGCGCGACAGGGGAAGAGCAGTACTTC	CASATGEEQYF
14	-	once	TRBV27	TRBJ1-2	TGTGCCAGCAGTTTATCGAGGCTACGTCTTGGCTACACCTTC	CASSLSRLRLGYTF
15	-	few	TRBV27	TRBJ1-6	TGTGCCAGCAGGGGTTGGGGCCTCAATAATTCACCCCTCCACTTT	CASRGWGLNNSPLHF
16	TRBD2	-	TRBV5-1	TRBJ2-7	TGCGCCAGCAGAATCGAGGTAGCGGGAGTAGGCTACGAGCAGTACTTC	CASRIEVAGVGYEQYF
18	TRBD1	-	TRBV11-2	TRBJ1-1	TGTGCCAGCAGCCGATCTGTCGGGACAGGGCTGACTTCTCGGGGGGCTTTCTTT	CASSRSVGTGLTSRGAFF
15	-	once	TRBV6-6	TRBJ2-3	TGTGCCAGCAGTGCCCGTCTAGCAGGCACAGATACGCAGTATTTT	CASSARLAGTDTQYF
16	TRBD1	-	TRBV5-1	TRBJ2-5	TGCGCCAGCAGTATCCTTGGACAGGGCGAGGGGGAGACCCAGTACTTC	CASSILGQGEGETQYF